This is a list of T cell receptor beta chains from one sample in a study of CD8+ T cells in alopecia areata. Here immunoSEQ multiplex PCR was the method, and the copy in TCRdb shows in-frame clones only, minus some. This sample has 95,000 to 110,000 clones, with 55% found just once. Sequencing was performed on CD4+ T cells sorted from blood. These receptors were collected from a human donor in good health. Both conserved end residues are part of each CDR3. The D gene is left open where the match is weak. Size is stated for part of the rows, as once, few or many counts, or as a class when the clone is expanded.

v_gene: TRBV12-5
j_gene: TRBJ1-1
abundance: -
d_gene: -
CDR3aa: CASGLALNTEAFF
CDR3nt: TGTGCTAGTGGTTTGGCCTTAAACACTGAAGCTTTCTTT

v_gene: TRBV29-1
j_gene: TRBJ2-7
abundance: -
d_gene: -
CDR3aa: CSVEDGGLYEQYF
CDR3nt: TGCAGCGTTGAAGACGGTGGACTCTACGAGCAGTACTTC

v_gene: TRBV4-1
j_gene: TRBJ2-3
abundance: -
d_gene: TRBD2
CDR3aa: CASSPREGVTDTQYF
CDR3nt: TGCGCCAGCAGCCCCCGGGAGGGGGTGACAGATACGCAGTATTTT

v_gene: TRBV7-2
j_gene: TRBJ2-2
abundance: -
d_gene: -
CDR3aa: CASSLFMGPNTGELFF
CDR3nt: TGTGCCAGCAGCTTATTCATGGGGCCGAACACCGGGGAGCTGTTTTTT

v_gene: TRBV4-3
j_gene: TRBJ1-5
abundance: -
d_gene: -
CDR3aa: CASSQDLGYHQPQHF
CDR3nt: TGCGCCAGCAGCCAAGATCTAGGGTATCATCAGCCCCAGCATTTT

v_gene: TRBV10-3
j_gene: TRBJ2-3
abundance: -
d_gene: -
CDR3aa: CAISESAGMGTDTQYF
CDR3nt: TGTGCCATCAGTGAGTCAGCAGGGATGGGCACAGATACGCAGTATTTT

v_gene: TRBV6-4
j_gene: TRBJ2-1
abundance: -
d_gene: TRBD2
CDR3aa: CARTGGLGLDNEQFF
CDR3nt: TGTGCCAGAACGGGGGGGCTCGGATTGGACAATGAGCAGTTCTTC

v_gene: TRBV6-5
j_gene: TRBJ2-7
abundance: -
d_gene: -
CDR3aa: CASSYYSGRPDYEQYF
CDR3nt: TGTGCCAGCAGTTATTATTCGGGACGGCCCGACTACGAGCAGTACTTC

v_gene: TRBV21-1
j_gene: TRBJ2-7
abundance: few
d_gene: -
CDR3aa: CGGGSLSYEQYF
CDR3nt: TGTGGGGGAGGGTCGCTCTCCTACGAGCAGTACTTC

v_gene: TRBV6-6
j_gene: TRBJ1-4
abundance: few
d_gene: -
CDR3aa: CASSYGTGEKLFF
CDR3nt: TGTGCCAGCAGTTATGGAACGGGGGAAAAACTGTTTTTT

v_gene: TRBV5-6
j_gene: TRBJ2-5
abundance: -
d_gene: -
CDR3aa: CASSNDWSPRETQYF
CDR3nt: TGTGCCAGCAGCAACGACTGGTCCCCCAGAGAGACCCAGTACTTC

v_gene: TRBV7-2
j_gene: TRBJ2-1
abundance: few
d_gene: -
CDR3aa: CASSSSSYNEQFF
CDR3nt: TGTGCCAGCAGCAGCAGCTCCTACAATGAGCAGTTCTTC

v_gene: TRBV7-9
j_gene: TRBJ1-2
abundance: -
d_gene: -
CDR3aa: CASSLEKTGPTNYGYTF
CDR3nt: TGTGCCAGCAGCTTAGAAAAGACAGGACCCACTAACTATGGCTACACCTTC

v_gene: TRBV25-1
j_gene: TRBJ2-7
abundance: -
d_gene: -
CDR3aa: CASSESAPEGQPPEQYF
CDR3nt: TGTGCCAGCAGTGAAAGCGCCCCCGAGGGCCAACCTCCCGAGCAGTACTTC

v_gene: TRBV29-1
j_gene: TRBJ1-2
abundance: -
d_gene: -
CDR3aa: CSATEVSNYGYTF
CDR3nt: TGCAGCGCCACTGAGGTTTCTAACTATGGCTACACCTTC

v_gene: TRBV29-1
j_gene: TRBJ1-2
abundance: once
d_gene: -
CDR3aa: CSGGSGPVGLFTF
CDR3nt: TGCAGCGGAGGATCCGGGCCTGTGGGGTTGTTCACCTTC

v_gene: TRBV29-1
j_gene: TRBJ2-2
abundance: -
d_gene: -
CDR3aa: CSVGRNTGELFF
CDR3nt: TGCAGCGTTGGCCGTAACACCGGGGAGCTGTTTTTT

v_gene: TRBV2
j_gene: TRBJ1-5
abundance: -
d_gene: -
CDR3aa: CASGQVNQPQHF
CDR3nt: TGTGCCAGCGGCCAGGTTAATCAGCCCCAGCATTTT

v_gene: TRBV19
j_gene: TRBJ1-5
abundance: few
d_gene: TRBD1
CDR3aa: CASSKGQGNQPQHF
CDR3nt: TGTGCCAGTAGTAAGGGACAGGGCAATCAGCCCCAGCATTTT

v_gene: TRBV5-4
j_gene: TRBJ1-1
abundance: few
d_gene: -
CDR3aa: CASSLLILPGDTEAFF
CDR3nt: TGTGCCAGCAGCTTGCTGATCCTCCCAGGGGACACTGAAGCTTTCTTT

v_gene: TRBV7-9
j_gene: TRBJ2-3
abundance: -
d_gene: -
CDR3aa: CASSLWSGGTDTQYF
CDR3nt: TGTGCCAGCAGCTTATGGTCAGGGGGGACAGATACGCAGTATTTT

v_gene: TRBV7-9
j_gene: TRBJ2-3
abundance: -
d_gene: -
CDR3aa: CASSTTGDTQYF
CDR3nt: TGTGCCAGCAGTACGACCGGAGATACGCAGTATTTT